This T cell receptor (beta chain) is from a study of technical replicates of blood from a handful of donors. Profiled with immunoSEQ multiplex PCR; TCRdb holds only in-frame clones, not every one. The sample yields tens of thousands of clones, around 94% seen once. In germline, CDR1 is MRHNA, CDR2 SNTAGT. V lost 5 bases and J lost 15; bases outside the gene matches: 6. The CDR3 loop spans 13 amino acids. This sequence originates from a human donor in good health. Sequencing was carried out using T cells isolated from PBMCs. The genes are TRBV6-4 and TRBJ2-1; TRBD2 agrees at 14 bases. This CDR3 is CASSPGLAGERFF. CDR3 in DNA: TGTGCCAGCAGTCCGGGACTAGCGGGAGAAAGGTTCTTC.